This T cell receptor (beta chain) was documented in a study of CD8+ T cells in alopecia areata. Study summary: Administration of oral tofacitinib to treated patients was at 5 to 10 mg twice daily.

Overall study results and limits: Affected lesional scalp, above all in alopecia totalis/universalis, was more clonal than normal scalp. Mice showed clearer TCR sharing than patients did, a gap that was possibly HLA-related. Normal skin contains resident alphabeta T cells, and these are also sequenced in scalp samples.

This clone was counted between two and nine times. Its target is not known. It was cDNA, reverse transcribed from extracted RNA, that served as the sequencing template. Repertoires were generated with immunoSEQ multiplex PCR, while TCRdb's copy carries only in-frame clones and drops some. Of 110,000 to 150,000 clones listed, about 60% are singletons. Between the trimmed V and J ends, which lost 4 bases and 3 bases, there was a span of 7 bases. Germline values: CDR1 ENHRY, CDR2 SYGVKD. CDR3 length: 13 residues. This TCR was sampled from a human donor with alopecia areata. The chain joins TRBV10-3 to TRBJ2-1; D perhaps matches TRBD1 (6 bases). The sequencing here drew on CD4+ T cells sorted from blood, taken at week 0. CDR3 nucleotides: TGTGCCATCAGTGTGACAGGCTACAATGAGCAGTTCTTC. Translated: CAISVTGYNEQFF.